These 29 T cell receptor beta chains were sequenced from one sample in a study of blood T cell dynamics during melanoma immunotherapy. Time point meaning: pre-treatment baseline. Repertoires were generated with immunoSEQ multiplex PCR, while TCRdb's copy carries only in-frame clones and drops some. Found here are 6,000 to 8,000 clones, around 80% of them singletons; the top ten hold around 28%. Source: blood, taken from a patient treated with checkpoint blockade. These receptors were taken from a human donor with melanoma.

This chain links TRBV5-5 with TRBJ1-2; D possibly corresponds to TRBD1 (6 bases). CDR3 length: 16 residues. V dropped 0 bases and J dropped 8 bases, with 20 bases sitting between them. Germline V gene lookup returns CDR1 SGHKS and CDR2 YYEKEE (reference sequence). The CDR3 is CASSLVQGGGRRGYTF. The CDR3 DNA follows: TGTGCCAGCAGCTTGGTACAGGGAGGGGGACGCCGCGGCTACACCTTC.

The gene calls are TRBV14 and TRBJ2-7; possible D gene TRBD1, 6 bases. The CDR3 length is 14 residues. CDR1 SGHDN and CDR2 FVKESK come from the germline V gene. V was pared by 7 bases and J by 3 bases, with 16 bases between. The CDR3 spells CASNRDNRNYEQYF. The CDR3 region has the DNA TGTGCCAGCAACCGGGACAACCGAAACTACGAGCAGTACTTC.

The CDR3 is CASSLMARSYEQYF. The CDR3 DNA reads as TGCGCCAGCAGCTTGATGGCCAGGTCCTACGAGCAGTACTTC. The chain is built from TRBV5-1 and TRBJ2-7; D remains ambiguous. Germline V lookup: CDR1 SGHRS, CDR2 YFSETQ. V was shortened by 1 base and J by 1 base, with 9 bases between the two germline ends. The CDR3 extends over 14 amino acids.

The chain is built from TRBV6-6 and TRBJ2-1, with D uncertain. Germline V gene sequence: CDR1 MNHNY, CDR2 SVGAGI (reference sequence). The CDR3 spans 12 residues. Trimming cost V 2 bases and J 8 bases, with 7 bases left between them. Here the CDR3 DNA reads TGTGCCAGCAGTTACCGGGTGGATGAGCAGTTCTTC. Translation gives CASSYRVDEQFF.

The CDR3 DNA is TGTGCCAGCAGCTCCGCCGGGACTAGCGGGATGACCGGGGAGCTGTTTTTT. Amino acid sequence: CASSSAGTSGMTGELFF. The chain has TRBV7-2 and TRBJ2-2, with 13 bases aligning to TRBD2. The CDR3 has 17 amino acids. CDR1 and CDR2 (germline): SGHTA, FQGNSA. With V trimmed by 4 bases and J by 5 bases, 7 bases remained unmatched.

This chain uses TRBV11-2 with TRBJ2-1; TRBD2 matches 15 bases. This CDR3 is 18 amino acids long. Germline trimming cut 5 bases from V and 2 bases from J; bases unmatched to any gene: 7. Germline V gene data show CDR1 as SGHAT and CDR2 as FQNNGV. CDR3 coding DNA: TGTGCCAGCAGCCCCGGGACTAGCGGGGGGCCTACCTACAATGAGCAGTTCTTC. It is translated as CASSPGTSGGPTYNEQFF. The full variable domain, its missing parts supplied by reference TRBV11-2 and TRBJ2-1, is EAGVAQSPRYKIIEKRQSVAFWCNPISGHATLYWYQQILGQGPKLLIQFQNNGVVDDSQLPKDRFSAERLKGVDSTLKIQPAKLEDSAVYLCASSPGTSGGPTYNEQFFGPGTRLTVL.

The chain is built from TRBV19 and TRBJ1-3; no definite D call. Germline CDR1 LNHDA, CDR2 SQIVND (reference sequence). This CDR3 contains 13 residues. The V end lost 3 bases, the J end lost 3 bases, and 6 bases lay between the germline ends. CDR3 in DNA: TGTGCCAGTAGTATGCACAATGGAAACACCATATATTTT. Translated, it gives CASSMHNGNTIYF.

The chain employs TRBV19 and TRBJ2-7, with TRBD1 matching 7 bases. The ends lost 4 bases at V and 2 bases at J; junction bases unmatched: 14. Germline-derived CDR1 and CDR2 are LNHDA and SQIVND (reference sequence). The CDR3 covers 17 residues. CDR3 loop: CASSTSLRTGKPYEQYF. The CDR3 nucleotides are TGTGCCAGTAGTACCTCACTCCGGACAGGAAAACCCTACGAGCAGTACTTC.

The chain is built from TRBV5-8 and TRBJ2-7; the D is unclear. Germline CDR1 is SGHTS and CDR2 is YDEGEE. Trimming took off 0 bases at V and 3 bases at J, with 1 base between the two ends. The CDR3 sequence is 11 residues long. In nucleotides, the CDR3 is TGTGCCAGCAGCTTGGGCTACGAGCAGTACTTC. Its translation: CASSLGYEQYF.

This clone was seen only a few times. The V call is TRBV11-2, the J call TRBJ2-7; D remains unclear. This CDR3 spans 13 amino acids. Germline loops: CDR1 SGHAT, CDR2 FQNNGV. Trimming pared 3 bases from V and 1 base from J, leaving 7 bases between. CDR3 sequence: CASSFGESYEQYF. CDR3 in DNA: TGTGCCAGCAGCTTCGGTGAATCCTACGAGCAGTACTTC.

The chain has TRBV19 and TRBJ2-1; D is perhaps TRBD1 or TRBD2 (6 bases each). This CDR3 is 13 amino acids long. Germline V gene data show CDR1 as LNHDA and CDR2 as SQIVND (reference sequence). V was shortened by 4 bases and J by 7 bases, with 11 bases between the two germline ends. CDR3 nucleotide sequence: TGTGCCAGTAGTACGGGGGCGTCTAATGAGCAGTTCTTC. This translates into CASSTGASNEQFF.

This clone was counted a single time. CDR3 nucleotides: TGTGCCATCAGTAGTAGCGGCAGGGGGAACACTGAAGCTTTCTTT. Residues: CAISSSGRGNTEAFF. The chain joins TRBV10-3 to TRBJ1-1; D is perhaps TRBD1 (6 bases). This CDR3 has 15 residues. Germline assignment: CDR1 ENHRY and CDR2 SYGVKD. V gave up 5 bases and J gave up 1 base, with 14 bases separating them.

About this clone: The same CDR3 is also encoded by other DNA sequences in this sample. The chain combines TRBV7-9 with TRBJ1-3, with a possible D match to TRBD1 (6 bases). Trimming pared 7 bases from V and 2 bases from J, leaving 12 bases between. The CDR3 extends over 14 amino acids. Germline loops: CDR1 SEHNR, CDR2 FQNEAQ (reference sequence). The CDR3 DNA sequence: TGTGCCAGCATTACGACAGGCGCTGGAAACACCATATATTTT. Translated: CASITTGAGNTIYF.

The rearrangement uses TRBV5-6 and TRBJ2-7; the match to TRBD1 covers 9 bases. V gave up 1 base and J gave up 4 bases; unmatched junction bases: 9. The V gene's germline CDR1 is SGHDT and CDR2 YYEEEE. CDR3 length: 16 residues. The DNA for the CDR3 is TGTGCCAGCAGCTTGACCCCAGGACAGGGGAAATACGAGCAGTACTTC. Residues: CASSLTPGQGKYEQYF.

The chain has TRBV12-5 and TRBJ2-3, with unresolved D. Trimming pared 1 base from V and 3 bases from J, leaving 8 bases between. The CDR3 loop spans 14 amino acids. The germline V gene encodes CDR1 LGHNT and CDR2 FRNRAP. CDR3 nucleotide sequence: TGTGCTAGTGGTTTGGAAATAAGGACAGATACGCAGTATTTT. Translation gives CASGLEIRTDTQYF.

The chain links TRBV5-1 to TRBJ2-6, with D unresolved. The V gene lost 0 bases and the J gene lost 4 bases, with 11 bases spanning the gap. This CDR3 has 16 residues. The germline V gene encodes CDR1 SGHRS and CDR2 YFSETQ. The CDR3 DNA is TGCGCCAGCAGCTTGGACGTCAGTGCCGGGGCCAACGTCCTGACTTTC. Translating it yields CASSLDVSAGANVLTF.

CDR3 DNA: TGTGCCAGCAGTTACGGACAGAGGGTTGAAAAACTGTTTTTT. Its protein product is CASSYGQRVEKLFF. The chain joins TRBV6-5 to TRBJ1-4; D possibly corresponds to TRBD1 (6 bases). Germline loops: CDR1 MNHEY, CDR2 SVGAGI. CDR3 length: 14 residues. Trimming took off 2 bases at V and 7 bases at J, with 11 bases between the two ends.

This chain connects TRBV27 to TRBJ2-1; 10 bases agree with TRBD2. The CDR3 is 15 amino acids. CDR1 and CDR2 (germline): MNHEY, SMNVEV (reference sequence). J was trimmed by 7 bases and V by 8 bases; bases with no gene match: 11. Here the CDR3 DNA reads TGTGCCAGCGCCGCCCCGGGACTAGCGAGGAATGAGCAGTTCTTC. It specifies CASAAPGLARNEQFF.

This chain uses TRBV6-5 with TRBJ2-5; tentatively, D is TRBD1 (5 bases). This CDR3 contains 12 residues. Per the germline V gene, CDR1 is MNHEY and CDR2 is SVGAGI. Trimming cost V 5 bases and J 5 bases, with 9 bases left between them. The CDR3 spells CASSQGPETQYF. In DNA form, the CDR3 reads TGTGCCAGCAGTCAGGGCCCGGAGACCCAGTACTTC.

This clone was observed a single time. The J gene is TRBJ2-1, the V gene TRBV6-1; D is unclear. With 3 bases removed from V and 1 base from J, the gap between germline ends came to 10 bases. The CDR3 is 15 residues long. The V gene's germline CDR1 is MNHNS and CDR2 SASEGT. The DNA for the CDR3 is TGTGCCAGCAGTGACGTGGGGATGTCCTACAATGAGCAGTTCTTC. Its translation: CASSDVGMSYNEQFF.

CDR3 sequence (DNA): TGTGCCAGCAAGGGAGGACTAGCGTTCTACAATGAGCAGTTCTTC. It codes for CASKGGLAFYNEQFF. The chain combines TRBV2 with TRBJ2-1; 9 bases map to TRBD2. Germline V gene lookup returns CDR1 SNHLY and CDR2 FYNNEI. With 7 bases clipped from V and 3 bases from J, the junction kept 7 bases outside the gene matches. The CDR3 totals 15 residues.

V usage is TRBV7-2 and J usage is TRBJ2-7, with 10 bases matching TRBD2. CDR1 is SGHTA, CDR2 FQGNSA, per germline. This CDR3 contains 14 residues. Trimming cost V 4 bases and J 6 bases; bases outside gene matches: 6. This CDR3 is CASSWSGGAFEQYF. Here the CDR3 DNA reads TGTGCCAGCAGCTGGAGCGGGGGGGCCTTCGAGCAGTACTTC.

V and J are TRBV2 and TRBJ2-1; no reliable D call. Germline V gives CDR1 SNHLY, CDR2 FYNNEI. The CDR3 has 12 amino acids. V lost 3 bases and J 6 bases, leaving 6 bases between the germline ends. DNA of the CDR3: TGTGCCAGCAGTGATTGGGCCAATGAGCAGTTCTTC. It codes for CASSDWANEQFF.

The chain employs TRBV7-8 and TRBJ1-5, with 11 positions matching TRBD1. Looked up from germline, CDR1 is SGHVS and CDR2 is FQNEAQ. J was trimmed by 3 bases and V by 7 bases; bases with no gene match: 8. CDR3 length equals 16 residues. CDR3 amino acids: CASTLGTGGNNQPQHF. CDR3 nucleotide sequence: TGTGCCAGCACCCTTGGGACAGGGGGGAACAATCAGCCCCAGCATTTT.

The CDR3 nucleotides read TGCGCCAGCAGCCAAGGATCCTACGAGCAGTACTTC. Its protein product is CASSQGSYEQYF. The chain employs TRBV4-1 and TRBJ2-7; D unclear. Germline loops: CDR1 MGHRA, CDR2 YSYEKL. Trimming took off 1 base at V and 1 base at J, with 2 bases between the two ends. The CDR3 loop spans 12 amino acids.

This chain links TRBV4-1 with TRBJ2-1; D gene uncertain. This CDR3 has 15 amino acids. The ends were cut back, 5 bases at V and 5 bases at J, with 16 bases in the middle. CDR1 MGHRA and CDR2 YSYEKL come from the germline V gene. The CDR3 DNA sequence: TGCGCCAGCAGCGAAGGGTCTTTTGGGGACAATGAGCAGTTCTTC. Its translation is CASSEGSFGDNEQFF.

The chain joins TRBV15 to TRBJ1-1, with D unresolved. CDR1 and CDR2 from the germline V gene are LNHNV and YYDKDF (reference sequence). The CDR3 has 12 amino acids. The V end was cut by 1 base, the J end by 5 bases, with 5 bases between. The chain's CDR3 is CATSRVGTEAFF. In DNA, the CDR3 is TGTGCCACCAGCAGAGTGGGAACTGAAGCTTTCTTT.

The count of this clone is one. This chain uses TRBV7-9 with TRBJ1-5, with D maybe TRBD1 (5 bases). CDR3 size: 14 residues. V lost 1 base and J lost 2, with 6 bases in between. CDR1 and CDR2 (germline): SEHNR, FQNEAQ (reference sequence). CDR3 sequence: CASSLVGGNQPQHF. CDR3 nucleotide sequence: TGTGCCAGCAGCTTAGTGGGGGGCAATCAGCCCCAGCATTTT.

V usage is TRBV2 and J usage is TRBJ1-5; 9 nucleotides line up with TRBD1. The J segment lost 2 bases and the V segment lost 4 bases, leaving 9 bases of the junction unmatched. CDR1 is SNHLY, CDR2 FYNNEI, per germline. The CDR3 is 17 amino acids. The chain's CDR3 is CASSAGTGLAGNQPQHF. In nucleotides, the CDR3 is TGTGCCAGCAGTGCTGGGACAGGGTTGGCGGGCAATCAGCCCCAGCATTTT.